The 13 T cell receptor beta chains given below trace back to one sample, sequenced in a study of shared clonotypes between healthy human individuals. Sequencing used immunoSEQ multiplex PCR; TCRdb keeps in-frame clones, though not all of them. Among hundreds of thousands of clones listed, approximately 79% were seen once. The specimen was memory CD4+ T cells sorted from blood. This sample's subset: CD45RA-negative fraction. The receptors here all came from a woman aged 25 to 45 in good health.

Details on this clone: One end of the junction fails to match germline, which may point to a read error. The genes are TRBV6-5 and TRBJ2-5; D gene ambiguous. This CDR3 has 15 residues. Germline lookup yields CDR1 MNHEY and CDR2 SVGAGI. CDR3 DNA: TGTGCCAGCAGTTACTCCGGTGCAGGTCAGGCGTCTCTTGACTTC. Translation gives CASSYSGAGQASLDF.

J is TRBJ2-3 and V is TRBV7-9, with a tentative D call TRBD1 (6 bases). The CDR3 has 14 residues. The V end was cut by 5 bases, the J end by 2 bases, with 11 bases between. The germline V gene encodes CDR1 SEHNR and CDR2 FQNEAQ (reference sequence). The CDR3, as DNA: TGTGCCAGCAGCCCGGGACACACCACAGATACGCAGTATTTT. The encoded protein is CASSPGHTTDTQYF.

The genes are TRBV28 and TRBJ1-2; D call uncertain. With 5 bases removed from V and 0 bases from J, the gap between germline ends came to 7 bases. CDR1 and CDR2 (germline): MDHEN, SYDVKM. This CDR3 has 13 residues. The CDR3 DNA is TGTGCCAGCAGTCCTAGCTCTAACTATGGCTACACCTTC. Residues: CASSPSSNYGYTF.

This clone was detected only a few times. The chain uses TRBV5-1 and TRBJ2-1, with D perhaps given as TRBD1 or TRBD2 (6 bases each). Germline assignment: CDR1 SGHRS and CDR2 YFSETQ. Trimming shortened V by 0 bases and J by 10 bases, and 14 bases separated the two germline ends. The CDR3 contains 14 residues. The CDR3 is CASSLASGGREQFF. In DNA, the CDR3 is TGCGCCAGCAGCTTGGCTTCCGGGGGCAGGGAGCAGTTCTTC. Variable domain in full (rest from reference TRBV5-1 and TRBJ2-1): KAGVTQTPRYLIKTRGQQVTLSCSPISGHRSVSWYQQTPGQGLQFLFEYFSETQRNKGNFPGRFSGRQFSNSRSEMNVSTLELGDSALYLCASSLASGGREQFFGPGTRLTVL.

This clone turned up a few times. The genes are TRBV5-4 and TRBJ1-1; TRBD1 agrees at 9 bases. The germline V gene encodes CDR1 SGHNT and CDR2 YYREEE (reference sequence). The CDR3 is 15 residues long. After removal of 4 bases from V and 2 bases from J, the junction contained 6 bases not matched to a gene. The chain's CDR3 is CASSPPQGANTEAFF. The CDR3 region has the DNA TGTGCCAGCAGCCCCCCACAGGGGGCTAACACTGAAGCTTTCTTT.

As to this clone: At one end the junction does not follow the germline gene, possibly because of a read error. The chain has TRBV6-5 and TRBJ1-4, with D possibly TRBD1 on 5 matching bases. Germline CDR1 reads MNHEY; CDR2 reads SVGAGI. The CDR3 runs 15 residues. The CDR3 coding sequence is TGTGCCGGCAGGCCCCCGGGACTACAGTCCCGAAAACTGTTTTTT. Encoded protein: CAGRPPGLQSRKLFF.

The count of this clone is one. Other DNA sequences in the sample encode the same CDR3. The rearrangement joins TRBV5-1 to TRBJ2-3; 9 nucleotides agree with TRBD1. The CDR3 extends over 14 amino acids. Trimming removed 4 bases from V and 3 bases from J; junction bases left unmatched: 3. Germline V lookup: CDR1 SGHRS, CDR2 YFSETQ. As DNA, the CDR3 is TGCGCCAGCAGCGTTGGACAGGGGACAGATACGCAGTATTTT. Translated: CASSVGQGTDTQYF.

The rearrangement uses TRBV19 and TRBJ2-1; 7 nucleotides agree with TRBD1. After removal of 8 bases from V and 0 bases from J, the junction contained 7 bases not matched to a gene. Germline V gene data show CDR1 as LNHDA and CDR2 as SQIVND (reference sequence). This CDR3 spans 15 amino acids. The CDR3 is CASDKGQTSYNEQFF. CDR3 coding DNA: TGTGCCAGTGATAAGGGACAGACCTCCTACAATGAGCAGTTCTTC.

The chain joins TRBV2 to TRBJ2-1; 10 bases agree with TRBD2. J was trimmed by 7 bases and V by 2 bases; bases with no gene match: 5. The CDR3 has 15 amino acids. Germline lookup yields CDR1 SNHLY and CDR2 FYNNEI. CDR3 DNA sequence: TGTGCCAGCAGTGAACTGGTAGCGGGAGGAAATGAGCAGTTCTTC. Translation: CASSELVAGGNEQFF.

The chain uses TRBV6-1 and TRBJ2-7, with TRBD1 matching over 9 bases. This CDR3 has 14 amino acids. V lost 4 bases, J lost 3 bases, and 4 bases stayed unmatched. CDR1 and CDR2 (germline): MNHNS, SASEGT. The CDR3 DNA reads TGTGCCAGCAGTGTACAGGGGGCCAACTACGAGCAGTACTTC. This sequence encodes CASSVQGANYEQYF.

This chain joins TRBV7-9 and TRBJ1-4, with a tentative D call TRBD1 (5 bases). CDR1 and CDR2 (germline): SEHNR, FQNEAQ (reference sequence). V lost 6 bases to trimming and J lost 4 bases, with 12 bases between them. The CDR3 totals 14 residues. Written as DNA, the CDR3 is TGTGCCAGCAGTCTAACCAGGGATAATGAAAAACTGTTTTTT. This translates into CASSLTRDNEKLFF.

The V call is TRBV9, the J call TRBJ2-7; D unclear. Germline assignment: CDR1 SGDLS and CDR2 YYNGEE. V was shortened by 6 bases and J by 1 base, with 20 bases between the two germline ends. The CDR3 covers 16 residues. CDR3 sequence: CASNVSAIVGSYEQYF. The DNA of the CDR3 is TGTGCCAGCAACGTGAGCGCGATAGTAGGGTCCTACGAGCAGTACTTC.

The chain recombines TRBV28 with TRBJ1-4, with D perhaps TRBD1 (6 bases). CDR1 is MDHEN, CDR2 SYDVKM, per germline. CDR3 length: 15 amino acids. Trimming stripped 8 bases from V and 2 bases from J, with 15 bases between. CDR3 region: CASSLGGTTNEKLFF. CDR3 in DNA: TGTGCCAGCTCCCTCGGGGGCACCACTAATGAAAAACTGTTTTTT.